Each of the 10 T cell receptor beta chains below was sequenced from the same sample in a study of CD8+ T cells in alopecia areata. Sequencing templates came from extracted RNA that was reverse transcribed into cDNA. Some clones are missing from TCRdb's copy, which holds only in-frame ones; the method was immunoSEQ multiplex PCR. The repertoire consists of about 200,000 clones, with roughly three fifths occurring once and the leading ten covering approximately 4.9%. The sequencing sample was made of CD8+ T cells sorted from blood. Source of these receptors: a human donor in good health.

CDR3 nucleotides: TGCGCCAGCAGCCAAGCCCGACAGGGGAGAACTGAAGCTTTCTTT. It codes for CASSQARQGRTEAFF. This chain connects TRBV4-1 to TRBJ1-1, with TRBD1 matching over 8 bases. CDR3 length equals 15 residues. Per the germline V gene, CDR1 is MGHRA and CDR2 is YSYEKL. The junction had 6 bases not matched to a gene; V was cut back by 1 base and J by 5 bases.

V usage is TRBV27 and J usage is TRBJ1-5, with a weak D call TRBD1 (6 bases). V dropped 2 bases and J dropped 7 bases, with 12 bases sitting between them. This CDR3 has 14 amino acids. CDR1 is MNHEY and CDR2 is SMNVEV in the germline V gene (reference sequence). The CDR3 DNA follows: TGTGCCAGCAGTTTAGCAGGGGAAAGCCAGCCCCAGCATTTT. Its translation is CASSLAGESQPQHF.

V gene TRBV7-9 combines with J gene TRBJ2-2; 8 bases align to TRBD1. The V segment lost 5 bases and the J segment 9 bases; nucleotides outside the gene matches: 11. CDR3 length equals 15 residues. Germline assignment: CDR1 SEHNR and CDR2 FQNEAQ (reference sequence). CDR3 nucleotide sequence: TGTGCCAGCAGCACCACCATTTCAGGGGGCTGGGAGCTGTTTTTT. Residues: CASSTTISGGWELFF.

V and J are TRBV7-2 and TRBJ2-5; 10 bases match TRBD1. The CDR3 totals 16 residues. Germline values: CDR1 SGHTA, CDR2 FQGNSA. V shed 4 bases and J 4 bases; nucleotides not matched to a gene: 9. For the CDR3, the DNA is TGTGCCAGCAGCTCCTGGGACAGGGGAATGGGAGAGACCCAGTACTTC. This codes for CASSSWDRGMGETQYF.

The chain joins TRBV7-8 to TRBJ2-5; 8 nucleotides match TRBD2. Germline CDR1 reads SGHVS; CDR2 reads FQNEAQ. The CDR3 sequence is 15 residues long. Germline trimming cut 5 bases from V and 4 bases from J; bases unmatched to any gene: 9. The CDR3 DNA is TGTGCCAGCAGCCCAACCGGGGGGGGCCGAGAGACCCAGTACTTC. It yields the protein CASSPTGGGRETQYF.

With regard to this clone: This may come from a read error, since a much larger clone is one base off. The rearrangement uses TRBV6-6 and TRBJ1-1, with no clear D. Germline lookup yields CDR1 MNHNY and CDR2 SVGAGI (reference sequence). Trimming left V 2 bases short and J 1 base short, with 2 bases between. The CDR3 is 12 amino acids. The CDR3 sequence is CASSYTNTEAFF. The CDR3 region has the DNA TGTGCCAGCAGTTACACGAACACTGAAGCTTTCTTT.

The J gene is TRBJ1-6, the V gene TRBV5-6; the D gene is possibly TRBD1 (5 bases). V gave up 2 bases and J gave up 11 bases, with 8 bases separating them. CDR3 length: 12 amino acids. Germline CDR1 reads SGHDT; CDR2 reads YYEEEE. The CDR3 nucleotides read TGTGCCAGCAGCTTCGAAGGGGCACCCCTCCACTTT. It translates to CASSFEGAPLHF.

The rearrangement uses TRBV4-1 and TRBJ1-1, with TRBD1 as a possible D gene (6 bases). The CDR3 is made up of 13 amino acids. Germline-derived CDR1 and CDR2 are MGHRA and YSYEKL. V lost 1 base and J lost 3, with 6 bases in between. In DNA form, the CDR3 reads TGCGCCAGCAGCCAAGGGACAGACACTGAAGCTTTCTTT. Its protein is CASSQGTDTEAFF.

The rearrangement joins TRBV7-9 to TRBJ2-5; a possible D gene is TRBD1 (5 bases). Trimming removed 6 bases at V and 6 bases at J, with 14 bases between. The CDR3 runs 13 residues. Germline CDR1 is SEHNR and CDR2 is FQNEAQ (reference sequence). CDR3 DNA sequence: TGTGCCAGCAGTCCCCTGGACACCCAGACCCAGTACTTC. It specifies CASSPLDTQTQYF.

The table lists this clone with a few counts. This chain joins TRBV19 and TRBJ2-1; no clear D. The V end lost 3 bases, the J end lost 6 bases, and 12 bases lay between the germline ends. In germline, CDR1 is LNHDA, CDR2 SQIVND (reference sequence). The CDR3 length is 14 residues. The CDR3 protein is CASSIDSPRNEQFF. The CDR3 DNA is TGTGCCAGTAGTATTGATAGCCCTCGCAATGAGCAGTTCTTC.